Listed here are 26 T cell receptor beta chains from one sample, sequenced in a study of blood T cell repertoires in COVID-19. Generated by immunoSEQ multiplex PCR, the TCRdb table keeps only in-frame clones and is missing some. This sample yields 450,000 to 500,000 clones, of which approximately 91% are seen a single time; 6.5% to 9.5% belongs to the top ten. Sample: PBMCs or T cells enriched from blood (not recorded which). The receptors were sampled from a woman aged 60-75 years who had recovered from COVID-19.

The gene calls are TRBV7-2 and TRBJ2-3; 12 positions agree with TRBD2. The germline gives CDR1 SGHTA, CDR2 FQGNSA. With 4 bases clipped from V and 4 bases from J, the junction kept 9 bases outside the gene matches. The CDR3 loop spans 17 amino acids. The chain's CDR3 is CASSSLAGGLFSDTQYF. CDR3 in DNA: TGTGCCAGCAGCTCGCTAGCGGGGGGGCTATTCTCAGATACGCAGTATTTT.

V gene TRBV5-8 combines with J gene TRBJ2-2, with 7 bases identical to TRBD1. This CDR3 is 15 amino acids long. The V segment lost 4 bases and the J segment 1 base; nucleotides outside the gene matches: 4. Per germline, CDR1 SGHTS and CDR2 YDEGEE. This CDR3 is CASSPRTGNTGELFF. The CDR3 DNA reads as TGTGCCAGCAGCCCAAGGACAGGGAACACCGGGGAGCTGTTTTTT.

The chain employs TRBV9 and TRBJ1-5, with D uncertain. CDR3 size: 14 residues. Between the trimmed V and J ends, which lost 3 bases and 2 bases, there was a span of 9 bases. From germline, CDR1 is SGDLS and CDR2 YYNGEE. The CDR3 sequence: CASSAGRGNQPQHF. CDR3 bases: TGTGCCAGCAGCGCGGGGAGGGGCAATCAGCCCCAGCATTTT.

V usage is TRBV4-2 and J usage is TRBJ2-5, with 10 bases identical to TRBD2. V gave up 4 bases and J gave up 3 bases; unmatched junction bases: 5. The CDR3 sequence is 15 residues long. Germline V CDR1 and CDR2: LGHNA, YNFKEQ. CDR3 sequence: CASSPRGTSEETQYF. Here the CDR3 DNA reads TGTGCCAGCAGCCCGCGAGGGACTAGCGAAGAGACCCAGTACTTC.

The chain combines TRBV5-1 with TRBJ2-2, with D uncertain. The CDR3 contains 11 residues. CDR1 and CDR2 from the germline V gene are SGHRS and YFSETQ. V was pared by 2 bases and J by 8 bases, with 4 bases between. The CDR3 DNA reads TGCGCCAGCAGCTTCTCGGGGGAGCTGTTTTTT. Protein sequence: CASSFSGELFF.

The chain links TRBV7-6 to TRBJ2-1; the match to TRBD2 covers 8 bases. V dropped 1 base and J dropped 4; count of bases not matched to a gene: 6. The V gene's germline CDR1 is SGHVS and CDR2 FNYEAQ. This CDR3 has 16 residues. CDR3 nucleotide sequence: TGTGCCAGCAGCTTAGAAAGCGGGGGTATATACAATGAGCAGTTCTTC. Its protein product is CASSLESGGIYNEQFF.

This clone came up a few times. J is TRBJ1-1 and V is TRBV11-3; D is ambiguous. CDR1 and CDR2 from the germline V gene are SGHNT and YENEEA. CDR3 length equals 14 residues. Trimming took off 4 bases at V and 0 bases at J, with 9 bases between the two ends. The CDR3: CASSSSGMNTEAFF. The CDR3 nucleotides are TGTGCCAGCAGCTCCTCCGGGATGAACACTGAAGCTTTCTTT.

This sequence joins TRBV9 and TRBJ2-1; 9 nucleotides match TRBD1. The CDR3 consists of 15 residues. Germline CDR1 and CDR2: SGDLS and YYNGEE. V shed 5 bases and J 5 bases; nucleotides not matched to a gene: 8. CDR3 DNA: TGTGCCAGCAGTGTCCCGGGACAGGGCGACAATGAGCAGTTCTTC. This sequence encodes CASSVPGQGDNEQFF. Full variable domain (rest looked up from reference TRBV9 and TRBJ2-1): DSGVTQTPKHLITATGQRVTLRCSPRSGDLSVYWYQQSLDQGLQFLIQYYNGEERAKGNILERFSAQQFPDLHSELNLSSLELGDSALYFCASSVPGQGDNEQFFGPGTRLTVL.

CDR3 DNA sequence: TGCGCCAGCAGCCTAGGAGGCGGGTGGAGGGGCTATGGCTACACCTTC. As protein: CASSLGGGWRGYGYTF. The chain carries TRBV5-1 and TRBJ1-2, with D possibly being TRBD1 (5 bases). Germline CDR1 is SGHRS and CDR2 is YFSETQ. The CDR3 sequence is 16 residues long. Trimming took off 4 bases at V and 4 bases at J, with 20 bases between the two ends.

The genes are TRBV5-4 and TRBJ1-3, with 8 bases aligning to TRBD1. Germline V gene lookup returns CDR1 SGHNT and CDR2 YYREEE (reference sequence). CDR3 length equals 17 residues. V gave up 4 bases and J gave up 0 bases; unmatched junction bases: 9. The CDR3 region is CASSPTGGRDSGNTIYF. CDR3 DNA: TGTGCCAGCAGCCCTACAGGGGGAAGGGACTCTGGAAACACCATATATTTT.

For this clone: Other DNA sequences from this sample encode an identical CDR3 as well. J is TRBJ2-1 and V is TRBV7-2; no reliable D call. Germline-derived CDR1 and CDR2 are SGHTA and FQGNSA. This CDR3 is 12 amino acids long. With 2 bases removed from V and 7 bases from J, the gap between germline ends came to 6 bases. Written as DNA, the CDR3 is TGTGCCAGCAGCTTAACCAGGAATGAGCAGTTCTTC. This translates into CASSLTRNEQFF.

V gene TRBV6-5 combines with J gene TRBJ2-1; D perhaps matches TRBD2 (5 bases). Per the germline V gene, CDR1 is MNHEY and CDR2 is SVGAGI. The CDR3 is made up of 13 amino acids. V was pared by 5 bases and J by 8 bases, with 13 bases between. The CDR3 region has the DNA TGTGCCAGCAGTCGAACTAGTGCCCATGAGCAGTTCTTC. Translation gives CASSRTSAHEQFF.

The genes are TRBV5-1 and TRBJ1-2; 7 bases fit TRBD1. The ends lost 4 bases at V and 6 bases at J; junction bases unmatched: 3. This CDR3 spans 12 amino acids. The germline V gene encodes CDR1 SGHRS and CDR2 YFSETQ. The CDR3 is CASSPGTDGYTF. CDR3 sequence (DNA): TGCGCCAGCAGCCCTGGGACAGATGGCTACACCTTC.

V is TRBV2 and J is TRBJ1-5; maybe TRBD1 (5 bases). The CDR3 consists of 12 residues. The germline gives CDR1 SNHLY, CDR2 FYNNEI. Trimming pared 11 bases from V and 0 bases from J, leaving 8 bases between. The CDR3 region has the DNA TGTGCCGGAGGGGATAGCAATCAGCCCCAGCATTTT. It is translated as CAGGDSNQPQHF.

This chain uses TRBV14 with TRBJ1-1; possible D gene TRBD1, 5 bases. The V gene lost 4 bases and the J gene lost 1 base, with 19 bases spanning the gap. Germline values: CDR1 SGHDN, CDR2 FVKESK. The CDR3 loop spans 17 amino acids. The CDR3 sequence is CASSPRGGALRNTEAFF. The CDR3 region has the DNA TGTGCCAGCAGCCCCCGTGGAGGGGCACTTCGGAACACTGAAGCTTTCTTT. Looking up the rest from reference TRBV14 and TRBJ1-1 gives the full variable domain: EAGVTQFPSHSVIEKGQTVTLRCDPISGHDNLYWYRRVMGKEIKFLLHFVKESKQDESGMPNNRFLAERTGGTYSTLKVQPAELEDSGVYFCASSPRGGALRNTEAFFGQGTRLTVV.

The chain joins TRBV4-1 to TRBJ1-5, with D perhaps matching TRBD1 (6 bases). V shed 4 bases and J shed 3 bases, with 19 bases lying between them. The germline V gene encodes CDR1 MGHRA and CDR2 YSYEKL. The CDR3 contains 17 residues. CDR3 DNA sequence: TGCGCCAGCAGCCCCTATACATCGGACAGCTACAATCAGCCCCAGCATTTT. Amino acids: CASSPYTSDSYNQPQHF.

The chain recombines TRBV4-1 with TRBJ1-4, with a possible D match to TRBD1 (5 bases). The CDR3 length is 16 residues. The germline V and J ends were trimmed by 2 bases and 1 base, with 11 bases remaining between them. Germline V gene sequence: CDR1 MGHRA, CDR2 YSYEKL. The CDR3 nucleotides read TGCGCCAGCAGCCAACCCCTAAGGGGAACTAATGAAAAACTGTTTTTT. Its protein is CASSQPLRGTNEKLFF.

The gene calls are TRBV11-2 and TRBJ2-5; TRBD2 aligns across 14 bases. The CDR3 runs 16 residues. CDR1 and CDR2 from the germline V gene are SGHAT and FQNNGV. J gave up 5 bases and V 5 bases, and 7 bases lay outside the gene matches. The CDR3, as DNA: TGTGCCAGCAGCCTCTTGACTAGCGGGGGGGGCGAGACCCAGTACTTC. Translated, it gives CASSLLTSGGGETQYF.

This clone was recorded only once. CDR3 DNA: TGTGCCAGCAGTTACTCCCCCTCCTATGGCTACACCTTC. Its protein product is CASSYSPSYGYTF. The V gene is TRBV6-6, the J gene TRBJ1-2; no clear D gene. Germline V lookup: CDR1 MNHNY, CDR2 SVGAGI (reference sequence). V gave up 0 bases and J gave up 4 bases, with 6 bases separating them. The CDR3 spans 13 residues.

This clone was detected a few times. The chain uses TRBV27 and TRBJ2-1, with unresolved D. Germline loops: CDR1 MNHEY, CDR2 SMNVEV (reference sequence). V gave up 5 bases and J gave up 7 bases, with 6 bases separating them. The CDR3 runs to 11 residues. This CDR3 is CASSARNEQFF. The CDR3 nucleotides read TGTGCCAGCAGTGCCCGGAATGAGCAGTTCTTC.

The chain combines TRBV9 with TRBJ2-2, with a tentative D call TRBD2 (5 bases). V lost 2 bases and J 3 bases, leaving 11 bases between the germline ends. Germline values: CDR1 SGDLS, CDR2 YYNGEE. The CDR3 contains 15 residues. CDR3 coding DNA: TGTGCCAGCAGCGTTAAAGGGAGTTACACCGGGGAGCTGTTTTTT. This encodes CASSVKGSYTGELFF.

The CDR3 DNA follows: TGTGCCAGCAGTTACCGGGGACAGAACACCGGGGAGCTGTTTTTT. Translating gives CASSYRGQNTGELFF. The chain recombines TRBV6-5 with TRBJ2-2; a weak D match, TRBD1 (6 bases). The germline CDR1 and CDR2 sequences are MNHEY and SVGAGI. Trimming shortened V by 2 bases and J by 1 base, and 8 bases separated the two germline ends. This CDR3 region has 15 residues.

The rearrangement links TRBV5-5 to TRBJ1-1, with TRBD1 identical over 9 bases. This CDR3 spans 15 amino acids. V gave up 4 bases and J gave up 4 bases; unmatched junction bases: 8. From germline, CDR1 is SGHKS and CDR2 YYEKEE (reference sequence). CDR3: CASSLWTGAGTEAFF. CDR3 coding DNA: TGTGCCAGCAGCCTGTGGACAGGGGCGGGCACTGAAGCTTTCTTT.

The chain is built from TRBV24-1 and TRBJ2-3; D may be TRBD2 (7 bases). Germline loops: CDR1 KGHDR, CDR2 SFDVKD. V lost 5 bases, J lost 3 bases, and 11 bases lay in between. The CDR3 contains 14 residues. CDR3 loop: CATSVEGGTDTQYF. The CDR3 DNA is TGTGCCACCAGTGTGGAGGGGGGGACAGATACGCAGTATTTT.

The J gene is TRBJ1-5, the V gene TRBV7-2; maybe TRBD1 (6 bases). The CDR3 has 13 amino acids. Per the germline V gene, CDR1 is SGHTA and CDR2 is FQGNSA. V gave up 1 base and J gave up 7 bases, with 8 bases separating them. CDR3 region: CASSLGQEQPQHF. CDR3 nucleotide sequence: TGTGCCAGCAGCTTAGGACAGGAGCAGCCCCAGCATTTT.

The chain joins TRBV20-1 to TRBJ1-1, with 7 nucleotides matching TRBD1. This CDR3 is built from 11 residues. Germline CDR1 DFQATT, CDR2 SNEGSKA (reference sequence). The CDR3 here is CGRWTGSEAFF. CDR3 DNA: TGCGGGCGATGGACAGGCAGTGAAGCTTTCTTT.